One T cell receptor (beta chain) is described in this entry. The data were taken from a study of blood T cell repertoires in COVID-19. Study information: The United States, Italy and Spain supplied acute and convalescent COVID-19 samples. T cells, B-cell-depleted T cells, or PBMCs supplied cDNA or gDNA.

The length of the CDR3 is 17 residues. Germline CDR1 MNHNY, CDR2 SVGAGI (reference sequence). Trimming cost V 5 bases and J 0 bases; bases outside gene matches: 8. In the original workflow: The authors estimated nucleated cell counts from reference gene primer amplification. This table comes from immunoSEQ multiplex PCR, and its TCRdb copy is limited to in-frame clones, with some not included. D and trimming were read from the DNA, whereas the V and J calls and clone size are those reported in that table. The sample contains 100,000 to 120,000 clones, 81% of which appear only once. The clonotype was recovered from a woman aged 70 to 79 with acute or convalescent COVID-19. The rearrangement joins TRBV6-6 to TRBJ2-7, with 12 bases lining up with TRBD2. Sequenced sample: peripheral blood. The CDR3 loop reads CASSRLAGVMSSYEQYF. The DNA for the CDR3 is TGTGCCAGCAGTCGACTAGCGGGGGTTATGAGCTCCTACGAGCAGTACTTC.